The rows below give T cell receptor beta chains drawn from one sample of a study of T cell changes during pregnancy in multiple sclerosis. Clones were read by immunoSEQ multiplex PCR, and TCRdb kept only the in-frame ones, dropping some. The sample lists tens of thousands of clones, around 92% occurring once. The starting material was peripheral blood, obtained after pregnancy. Every receptor here comes from a female donor with multiple sclerosis, enrolled in a pregnancy study. Each CDR3 is given with its conserved first and last residue. Fields, in order: CDR3 protein, CDR3 DNA, V gene, clone size, CDR3 length, D gene, J gene. A D gene is named only where the DNA matches it firmly. Size tells how often a clone was seen (once, few, many) or the class of an expanded clone, and some rows leave it out.

CDR3aa: CASSQMGLAGQETQYF
CDR3nt: TGTGCCAGCAGCCAAATGGGACTAGCGGGGCAAGAGACCCAGTACTTC
v_gene: TRBV4-2
abundance: .
len: 16
d_gene: TRBD2
j_gene: TRBJ2-5

CDR3aa: CASSWGGNTGELFF
CDR3nt: TGTGCCAGCAGTTGGGGCGGTAACACCGGGGAGCTGTTTTTT
v_gene: TRBV28
abundance: .
len: 14
d_gene: .
j_gene: TRBJ2-2

CDR3aa: CASSESGGGYNEQFF
CDR3nt: TGTGCCAGTAGTGAGAGCGGGGGGGGCTACAATGAGCAGTTCTTC
v_gene: TRBV19
abundance: .
len: 15
d_gene: TRBD2
j_gene: TRBJ2-1

CDR3aa: CASSPSTGFHTEAFF
CDR3nt: TGTGCCAGCAGCCCCTCTACAGGTTTCCACACTGAAGCTTTCTTT
v_gene: TRBV7-9
abundance: .
len: 15
d_gene: .
j_gene: TRBJ1-1

CDR3aa: CSVSTVYYEQYF
CDR3nt: TGCAGCGTGTCGACAGTATACTACGAGCAGTACTTC
v_gene: TRBV29-1
abundance: .
len: 12
d_gene: .
j_gene: TRBJ2-7

CDR3aa: CASSSGRGNQPQHF
CDR3nt: TGTGCCAGCAGTTCCGGCAGGGGGAATCAGCCCCAGCATTTT
v_gene: TRBV6-5
abundance: .
len: 14
d_gene: TRBD1
j_gene: TRBJ1-5

CDR3aa: CASSSTRTGGTGELFF
CDR3nt: TGTGCCAGCAGCTCCACCCGGACAGGAGGGACCGGGGAGCTGTTTTTT
v_gene: TRBV7-8
abundance: .
len: 16
d_gene: .
j_gene: TRBJ2-2

CDR3aa: CASSYRDRGFRHQPQHF
CDR3nt: TGTGCCAGCAGTTACCGGGACAGGGGTTTTCGACATCAGCCCCAGCATTTT
v_gene: TRBV2
abundance: .
len: 17
d_gene: TRBD1
j_gene: TRBJ1-5

CDR3aa: CASSLGPENAGYSYNEQFF
CDR3nt: TGTGCCAGCAGCTTGGGGCCCGAAAATGCGGGCTACTCCTACAATGAGCAGTTCTTC
v_gene: TRBV5-4
abundance: .
len: 19
d_gene: .
j_gene: TRBJ2-1

CDR3aa: CASSLATTNTEAFF
CDR3nt: TGTGCCAGCTCACTGGCGACTACGAACACTGAAGCTTTCTTT
v_gene: TRBV18
abundance: .
len: 14
d_gene: .
j_gene: TRBJ1-1

CDR3aa: CSASGGIEQFF
CDR3nt: TGCAGTGCTAGCGGGGGAATTGAGCAGTTCTTC
v_gene: TRBV20-1
abundance: .
len: 11
d_gene: .
j_gene: TRBJ2-1

CDR3aa: CASSDSRDEDITF
CDR3nt: TGCGCCAGCAGTGACTCGCGGGATGAGGATATCACCTTC
v_gene: TRBV10-1
abundance: .
len: 13
d_gene: .
j_gene: TRBJ1-2

CDR3aa: CASQPGLALGMKETQYF
CDR3nt: TGTGCCAGCCAGCCGGGACTAGCATTAGGGATGAAAGAGACCCAGTACTTC
v_gene: TRBV27
abundance: .
len: 17
d_gene: TRBD2
j_gene: TRBJ2-5

CDR3aa: CASSIILWGGNTEAFF
CDR3nt: TGTGCCAGCAGCATAATACTATGGGGAGGGAACACTGAAGCTTTCTTT
v_gene: TRBV5-6
abundance: once
len: 16
d_gene: .
j_gene: TRBJ1-1

CDR3aa: CASSVGLVNYEQYF
CDR3nt: TGTGCCAGCAGCGTAGGGCTCGTTAATTACGAGCAGTACTTC
v_gene: TRBV9
abundance: .
len: 14
d_gene: .
j_gene: TRBJ2-7

CDR3aa: CASSIGFGTGGLMIETQYF
CDR3nt: TGTGCCAGTAGTATAGGCTTCGGGACAGGCGGACTCATGATCGAGACCCAGTACTTC
v_gene: TRBV19
abundance: .
len: 19
d_gene: TRBD1
j_gene: TRBJ2-5

CDR3aa: CASSPGQGDSYEQYF
CDR3nt: TGTGCCAGCAGCCCGGGACAGGGGGACTCCTACGAGCAGTACTTC
v_gene: TRBV5-4
abundance: .
len: 15
d_gene: TRBD1
j_gene: TRBJ2-7

CDR3aa: CATLMTGLGEKLFF
CDR3nt: TGTGCCACCCTAATGACAGGACTTGGAGAAAAACTGTTTTTT
v_gene: TRBV19
abundance: .
len: 14
d_gene: .
j_gene: TRBJ1-4

CDR3aa: CASSYSTSGHNEQFF
CDR3nt: TGTGCCAGCAGTTACTCAACTAGCGGGCACAATGAGCAGTTCTTC
v_gene: TRBV6-5
abundance: .
len: 15
d_gene: TRBD2
j_gene: TRBJ2-1

CDR3aa: CASSADSADYEQYF
CDR3nt: TGCGCCAGCAGCGCCGACAGCGCCGACTACGAGCAGTACTTC
v_gene: TRBV5-1
abundance: .
len: 14
d_gene: .
j_gene: TRBJ2-7

CDR3aa: CASSPRLAVLGKTQYF
CDR3nt: TGTGCCAGCAGCCCTCGCCTAGCGGTGCTCGGGAAGACCCAGTACTTC
v_gene: TRBV11-2
abundance: few
len: 16
d_gene: TRBD2
j_gene: TRBJ2-5

CDR3aa: CASSAAGGSKNIQYF
CDR3nt: TGTGCCAGCAGTGCGGCAGGGGGGTCAAAAAACATTCAGTACTTC
v_gene: TRBV6-1
abundance: .
len: 15
d_gene: .
j_gene: TRBJ2-4

CDR3aa: CAILHGPPGGTGDGYTF
CDR3nt: TGTGCCATCCTACACGGCCCCCCGGGAGGGACAGGGGATGGCTACACCTTC
v_gene: TRBV10-3
abundance: .
len: 17
d_gene: TRBD1
j_gene: TRBJ1-2

CDR3aa: CASEFFTGGAGELFF
CDR3nt: TGTGCCAGCGAGTTTTTCACAGGGGGGGCCGGGGAGCTGTTTTTT
v_gene: TRBV7-3
abundance: .
len: 15
d_gene: .
j_gene: TRBJ2-2

CDR3aa: CASSLGPVVPKTQYF
CDR3nt: TGTGCCAGCAGCTTAGGCCCGGTAGTCCCAAAGACCCAGTACTTC
v_gene: TRBV7-8
abundance: once
len: 15
d_gene: .
j_gene: TRBJ2-5